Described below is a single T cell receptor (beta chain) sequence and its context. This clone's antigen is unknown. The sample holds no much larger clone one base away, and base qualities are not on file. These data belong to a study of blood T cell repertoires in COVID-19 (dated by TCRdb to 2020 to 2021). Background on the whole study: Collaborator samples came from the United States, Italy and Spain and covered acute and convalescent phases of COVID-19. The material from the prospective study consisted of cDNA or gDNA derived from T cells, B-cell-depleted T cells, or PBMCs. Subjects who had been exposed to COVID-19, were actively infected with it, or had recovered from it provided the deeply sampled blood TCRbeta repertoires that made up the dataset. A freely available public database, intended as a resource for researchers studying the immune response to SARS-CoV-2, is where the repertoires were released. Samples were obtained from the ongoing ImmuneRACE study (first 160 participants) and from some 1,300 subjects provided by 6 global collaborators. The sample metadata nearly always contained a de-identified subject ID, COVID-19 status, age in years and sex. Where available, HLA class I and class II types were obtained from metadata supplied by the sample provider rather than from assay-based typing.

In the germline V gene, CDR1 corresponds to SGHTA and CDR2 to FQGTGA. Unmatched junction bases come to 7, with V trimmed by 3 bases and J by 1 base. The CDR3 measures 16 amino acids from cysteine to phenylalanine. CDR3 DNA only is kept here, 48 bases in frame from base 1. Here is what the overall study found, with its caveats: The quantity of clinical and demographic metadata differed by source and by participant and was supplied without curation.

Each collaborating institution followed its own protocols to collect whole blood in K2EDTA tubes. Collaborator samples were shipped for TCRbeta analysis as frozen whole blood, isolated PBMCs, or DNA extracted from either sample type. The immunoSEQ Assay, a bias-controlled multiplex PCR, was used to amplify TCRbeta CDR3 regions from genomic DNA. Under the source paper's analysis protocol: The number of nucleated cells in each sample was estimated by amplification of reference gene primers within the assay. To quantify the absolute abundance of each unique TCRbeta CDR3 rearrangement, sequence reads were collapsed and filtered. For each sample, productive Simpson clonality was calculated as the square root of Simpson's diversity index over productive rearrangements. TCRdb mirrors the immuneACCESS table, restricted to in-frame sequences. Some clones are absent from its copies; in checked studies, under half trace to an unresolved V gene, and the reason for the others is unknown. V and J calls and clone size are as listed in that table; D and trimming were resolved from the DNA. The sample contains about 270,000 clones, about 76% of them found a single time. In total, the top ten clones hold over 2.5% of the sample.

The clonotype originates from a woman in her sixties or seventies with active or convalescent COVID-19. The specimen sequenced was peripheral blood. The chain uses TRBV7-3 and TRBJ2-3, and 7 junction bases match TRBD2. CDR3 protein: CASSFGLRGGTDTQYF. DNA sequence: TGTGCCAGCAGCTTCGGACTCCGGGGGGGCACAGATACGCAGTATTTT.